One sample yielded the 9 T cell receptor beta chains listed below, sequenced in a study of identical twins. TCRdb used MiXCR to reprocess the 5' RACE reads, holding one entry per CDR3 protein. The sample lists 690,000 or so distinct CDR3 sequences; 5.5% to 6.5% were seen once. What was sequenced was naive T cells sorted from blood. All receptors come from a man younger than 35 in good health.

The table lists this clonotype with many counts. V usage is TRBV20-1 and J usage is TRBJ1-5; weak D call: TRBD1 (5 bases). Germline CDR1 DFQATT, CDR2 SNEGSKA (reference sequence). Trimming cost V 5 bases and J 9 bases, with 20 bases left between them. The CDR3 contains 14 residues. The chain's CDR3 is CSAARDLLEGPQHF. The CDR3 DNA follows: TGCAGTGCTGCCCGGGACTTGCTTGAGGGGCCCCAGCATTTT.

This clonotype showed up many times. V gene TRBV20-1 combines with J gene TRBJ1-6; weak D call: TRBD1 (5 bases). Trimming removed 3 bases from V and 6 bases from J, with 6 bases in between. The CDR3 is made up of 12 amino acids. CDR1 DFQATT and CDR2 SNEGSKA come from the germline V gene (reference sequence). The CDR3 sequence is CSARDTNSPLHF. The CDR3 region has the DNA TGCAGTGCTAGGGACACTAATTCACCCCTCCACTTT.

The chain uses TRBV30 and TRBJ2-7; 13 nucleotides agree with TRBD2. Germline loops: CDR1 GTSNPN, CDR2 SVGIG (reference sequence). The J segment lost 6 bases and the V segment lost 8 bases, leaving 4 bases of the junction unmatched. The CDR3 consists of 12 residues. CDR3 DNA: TGTGCCCTCAGGACTAGCGGGGGCGAGCAGTACGTC. This sequence encodes CALRTSGGEQYV.

In its sample, this clonotype was seen many times. This chain connects TRBV6-2 or TRBV6-3 to TRBJ1-2; D is ambiguous. Deletions cut 1 base from V and 4 bases from J, with 13 bases between. CDR3 length: 15 residues. The germline V gene has CDR1 MNHEY and CDR2 SVGEGT. CDR3 bases: TGTGCCAGCAGTTACTTGGAGGACGGACGCTATGGCTACACCTTC. It is translated as CASSYLEDGRYGYTF.

This clonotype was seen many times. The gene calls are TRBV12-3 or TRBV12-4 and TRBJ2-5; D gene ambiguous. Trimming took off 5 bases at V and 5 bases at J, with 9 bases between the two ends. CDR3 length: 12 residues. The CDR3 region is CASSLTAETQYF. The CDR3 DNA reads TGTGCCAGCAGTCTTACGGCGGAGACCCAGTACTTC.

The chain has TRBV28 and TRBJ1-1; D unresolved. The germline V and J ends were trimmed by 4 bases and 7 bases, with 10 bases remaining between them. Germline CDR1 is MDHEN and CDR2 is SYDVKM. The CDR3 consists of 12 residues. CDR3 bases: TGTGCCAGCAGTTCCCCAACGGATGAAGCTTTCTTT. Protein product: CASSSPTDEAFF.

This clonotype was seen only a few times. V gene TRBV27 combines with J gene TRBJ2-7, with TRBD1 matching 8 bases. The CDR3 contains 15 residues. Germline V gene sequence: CDR1 MNHEY, CDR2 SMNVEV (reference sequence). Trimming cost V 5 bases and J 3 bases; bases outside gene matches: 9. The CDR3 sequence is CASSTGQGTFYEQYV. The DNA of the CDR3 is TGTGCCAGCAGTACTGGACAGGGCACGTTCTACGAGCAGTACGTC.

There are many counts of this clonotype. This chain joins TRBV20-1 and TRBJ2-2, with 8 bases identical to TRBD2. The CDR3 is 18 amino acids. The germline CDR1 and CDR2 sequences are DFQATT and SNEGSKA (reference sequence). V gave up 6 bases and J gave up 1 base; unmatched junction bases: 16. The CDR3 sequence: CSATSAGGLSLNTGELFF. The CDR3 nucleotides are TGCAGTGCCACCTCGGCGGGAGGCCTCTCCTTGAACACCGGGGAGCTGTTTTTT.

In this sample, this clonotype turned up many times. The genes are TRBV12-3 or TRBV12-4 and TRBJ2-7, with D perhaps TRBD2 (6 bases). V was pared by 6 bases and J by 1 base, with 10 bases between. This CDR3 has 13 amino acids. As DNA, the CDR3 is TGTGCCAGCAGGGCCGGGGGTTCCTACGAGCAGTACGTC. The encoded protein is CASRAGGSYEQYV.